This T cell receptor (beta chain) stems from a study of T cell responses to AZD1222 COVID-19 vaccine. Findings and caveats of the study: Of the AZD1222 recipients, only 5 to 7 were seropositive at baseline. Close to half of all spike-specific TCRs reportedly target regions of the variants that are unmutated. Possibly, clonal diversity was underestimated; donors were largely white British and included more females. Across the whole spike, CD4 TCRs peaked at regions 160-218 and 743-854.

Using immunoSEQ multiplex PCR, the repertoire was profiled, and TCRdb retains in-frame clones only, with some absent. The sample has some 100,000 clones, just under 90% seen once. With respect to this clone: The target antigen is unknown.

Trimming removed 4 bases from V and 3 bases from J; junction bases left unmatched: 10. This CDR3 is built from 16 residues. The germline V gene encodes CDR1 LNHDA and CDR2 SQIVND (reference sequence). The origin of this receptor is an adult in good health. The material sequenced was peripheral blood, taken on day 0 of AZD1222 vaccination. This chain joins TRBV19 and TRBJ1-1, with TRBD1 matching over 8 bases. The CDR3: CASSTNRGRRDTEAFF. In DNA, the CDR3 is TGTGCCAGTAGTACCAACAGGGGGAGGCGGGACACTGAAGCTTTCTTT.